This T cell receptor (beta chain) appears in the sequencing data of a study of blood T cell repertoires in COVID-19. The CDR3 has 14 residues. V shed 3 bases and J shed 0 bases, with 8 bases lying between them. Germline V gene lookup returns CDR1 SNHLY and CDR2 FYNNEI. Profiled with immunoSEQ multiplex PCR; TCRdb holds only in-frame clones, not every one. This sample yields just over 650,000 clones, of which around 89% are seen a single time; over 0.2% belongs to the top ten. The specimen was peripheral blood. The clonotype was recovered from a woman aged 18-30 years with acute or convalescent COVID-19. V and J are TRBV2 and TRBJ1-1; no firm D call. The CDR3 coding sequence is TGTGCCAGCAGTGAGGTACAGTTGAACACTGAAGCTTTCTTT. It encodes CASSEVQLNTEAFF. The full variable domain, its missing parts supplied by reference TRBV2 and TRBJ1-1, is EPEVTQTPSHQVTQMGQEVILRCVPISNHLYFYWYRQILGQKVEFLVSFYNNEISEKSEIFDDQFSVERPDGSNFTLKIRSTKLEDSAMYFCASSEVQLNTEAFFGQGTRLTVV.